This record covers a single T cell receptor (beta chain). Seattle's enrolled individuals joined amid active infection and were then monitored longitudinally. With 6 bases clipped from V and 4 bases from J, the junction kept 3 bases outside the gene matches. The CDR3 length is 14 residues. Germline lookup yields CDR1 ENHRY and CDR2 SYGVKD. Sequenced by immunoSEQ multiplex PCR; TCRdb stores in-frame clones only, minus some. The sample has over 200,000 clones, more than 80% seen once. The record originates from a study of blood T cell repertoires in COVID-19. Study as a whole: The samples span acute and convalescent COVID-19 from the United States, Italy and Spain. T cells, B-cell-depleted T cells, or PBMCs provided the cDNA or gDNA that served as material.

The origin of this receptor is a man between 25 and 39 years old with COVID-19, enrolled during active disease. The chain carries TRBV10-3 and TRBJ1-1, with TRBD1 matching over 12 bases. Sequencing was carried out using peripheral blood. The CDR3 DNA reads TGTGCCATCAGGGGACAGGGGGCAAGCACTGAAGCTTTCTTT. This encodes CAIRGQGASTEAFF.